Each of the 3 T cell receptor beta chains below was sequenced from the same sample in a study of spatial heterogeneity in lung cancer. Study results and caveats: Tracking of tumor mutation counts was seen in expanded intratumoral alpha and beta TCR counts.

MiXCR, applied by TCRdb to the 5' RACE reads, yields one record per CDR3 protein. The data hold roughly 9,600 distinct CDR3 sequences, with about 6.7% observed a single time. Stated time point: sample taken at primary tumor resection. No antigen is known for these receptors. The sample consisted of lung tumor tissue, taken at surgery. All receptors derive from a male donor with early-stage non-small cell lung cancer.

The table lists this clonotype with a few counts. V usage is TRBV12-3 or TRBV12-4 and J usage is TRBJ2-5, with no clear D. V dropped 3 bases and J dropped 3 bases, with 5 bases sitting between them. The CDR3 totals 12 residues. The CDR3 loop is CASSFPEETQYF. CDR3 DNA: TGTGCCAGCAGTTTTCCAGAAGAGACCCAGTACTTC.

The sample holds a few counts of this clonotype. This chain connects TRBV4-3 to TRBJ2-2; 7 nucleotides align to TRBD2. Germline V gene lookup returns CDR1 LGHNA and CDR2 YSLEER. The CDR3 length is 17 residues. The V segment lost 0 bases and the J segment 4 bases; nucleotides outside the gene matches: 8. This CDR3 is CASSQDFRLAVTGELFF. The DNA of the CDR3 is TGCGCCAGCAGCCAAGATTTTCGGCTAGCGGTCACCGGGGAGCTGTTTTTT.

Many counts were recorded for this clonotype. Sequence at one end of the junction differs from germline and may be a read error. The rearrangement uses TRBV7-9 and TRBJ2-7, with D tentatively TRBD2 (6 bases). The CDR3 is 14 amino acids. Germline values: CDR1 SEHNR, CDR2 FQNEAQ (reference sequence). The CDR3 protein is CASSAPSGLSTMHF. The CDR3 DNA follows: TGTGCCAGCAGCGCCCCTTCGGGACTGTCTACGATGCACTTC.